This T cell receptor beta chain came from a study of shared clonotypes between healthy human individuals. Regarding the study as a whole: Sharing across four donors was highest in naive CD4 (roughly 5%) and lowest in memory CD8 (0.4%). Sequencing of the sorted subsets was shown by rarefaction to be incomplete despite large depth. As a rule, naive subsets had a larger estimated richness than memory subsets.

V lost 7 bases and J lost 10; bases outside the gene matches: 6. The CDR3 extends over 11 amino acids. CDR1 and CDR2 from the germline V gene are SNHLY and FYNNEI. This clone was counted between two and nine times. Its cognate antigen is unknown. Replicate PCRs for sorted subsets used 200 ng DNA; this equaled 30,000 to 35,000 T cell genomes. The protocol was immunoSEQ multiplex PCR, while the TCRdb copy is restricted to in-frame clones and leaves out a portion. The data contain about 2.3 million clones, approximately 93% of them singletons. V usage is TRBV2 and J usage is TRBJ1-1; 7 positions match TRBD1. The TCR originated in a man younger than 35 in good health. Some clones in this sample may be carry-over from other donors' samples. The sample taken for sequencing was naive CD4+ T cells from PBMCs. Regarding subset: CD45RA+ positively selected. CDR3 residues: CASKRQGSAFF. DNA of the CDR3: TGTGCCAGCAAGAGACAGGGTTCAGCTTTCTTT.